This TCR beta chain came from a study of T cells in Graves' hyperthyroidism and ophthalmopathy. RNA transcripts were the template for amplifying TCR beta CDR3 regions. An initial round of RT-PCR targeting the TCR CDR3 relied on the HTBI primer set. Each CDR3 protein is one row after TCRdb ran MiXCR on the multiplex PCR reads. Of under 500,000 distinct CDR3 sequences listed, over 12% are singletons. Germline V gives CDR1 DFQATT, CDR2 SNEGSKA (reference sequence). The CDR3 has 12 residues. Reasons for excluding patients were uncontrolled infection, other autoimmune disease, pregnancy or lactation. This clonotype was seen many times.

Input material: blood. V and J are TRBV20-1 and TRBJ1-6, with a possible D match to TRBD1 (5 bases). The receptor's source is a man in his fifties with Graves' ophthalmopathy. This chain's CDR3 is CGGQGTHSPLHF. CDR3 sequence (DNA): TGCGGGGGTCAGGGCACTCATTCACCCCTCCACTTT.